The next 23 T cell receptor beta chains were all read from a single sample in a study of T cell repertoires in cytomegalovirus infection. MiXCR, applied by TCRdb to the reads, yields one record per CDR3 protein. The sample has about 770,000 distinct CDR3 sequences, 25% to 35% seen once; the top ten hold 13%. These receptors' targets are unknown. The material was cultured CD8+ T cells from PBMCs, obtained from culture after CMV antigen stimulation. These receptors were taken from a human donor in good health (CMV status not recorded). Some clones in this sample may be carry-over from other donors' samples.

This clonotype has just a few counts. The chain is built from TRBV6-8 and TRBJ2-3; 7 bases match TRBD2. V shed 6 bases and J 4 bases; nucleotides not matched to a gene: 7. The CDR3 runs to 14 residues. Per germline, CDR1 MNHGY and CDR2 SAAAGT. CDR3 protein: CASSDGGWSDTQYF. Written as DNA, the CDR3 is TGTGCCAGCAGCGACGGGGGGTGGTCAGATACGCAGTATTTT.

This sequence joins TRBV4-1 and TRBJ1-2, with TRBD1 as a possible D gene (6 bases). Germline V gives CDR1 MGHRA, CDR2 YSYEKL. V gave up 6 bases and J gave up 3 bases, with 20 bases separating them. The CDR3 spans 16 residues. CDR3 protein: CASSFIPDRDYYGYTF. Written as DNA, the CDR3 is TGCGCCAGCAGTTTCATCCCGGACAGAGACTACTATGGCTACACCTTC.

This clonotype was detected ten times or more. The genes are TRBV7-2 and TRBJ2-1, with 8 bases lining up with TRBD1. This CDR3 is 17 amino acids long. The ends lost 3 bases at V and 5 bases at J; junction bases unmatched: 12. The germline V gene encodes CDR1 SGHTA and CDR2 FQGNSA. The CDR3 sequence is CASSLTLDRVGHNEQFF. The DNA of the CDR3 is TGTGCCAGCAGCTTGACGCTGGACAGGGTGGGGCACAATGAGCAGTTCTTC.

This clonotype was seen a few times. This chain uses TRBV6-2 or TRBV6-3 with TRBJ1-1; no clear D. The CDR3 runs to 14 residues. V gave up 4 bases and J gave up 7 bases, with 16 bases separating them. Germline-derived CDR1 and CDR2 are MNHEY and SVGEGT. CDR3 nucleotide sequence: TGTGCCAGCAGTTCCCCGGGAGGCCACGGTGAAGCTTTCTTT. Amino acids: CASSSPGGHGEAFF.

This clonotype was counted many times. In nucleotides, the CDR3 is TGTGCCAGCAGCGGCCAAGGAGTCCCGAACACTGAAGCTTTCTTT. This encodes CASSGQGVPNTEAFF. This chain links TRBV6-2 or TRBV6-3 with TRBJ1-1; D gene ambiguous. Between the trimmed V and J ends, which lost 6 bases and 1 base, there was a span of 15 bases. Germline assignment: CDR1 MNHEY and CDR2 SVGEGT. CDR3 size: 15 residues.

A note on this clonotype: A junction end diverges from the germline sequence, so it may reflect a read error. This rearrangement joins TRBV5-3 to TRBJ1-2; possible D gene TRBD1, 5 bases. TRBV5-3 is identified as an open reading frame with a role that is uncertain. The CDR3 totals 17 residues. CDR3 amino acids: CASSLWARTSANYGYTF. CDR3 in DNA: TGTGCCAGCAGCTTGTGGGCACGGACATCGGCAAACTATGGCTACACCTTC.

The chain couples TRBV7-9 to TRBJ2-3, with a weak D call TRBD1 (6 bases). Germline CDR1 is SEHNR and CDR2 is FQNEAQ (reference sequence). This CDR3 comprises 16 residues. V lost 6 bases and J lost 0, with 16 bases in between. The CDR3 DNA sequence: TGTGCCAGCAGAGATAGGGGGAAAACTAGCACAGATACGCAGTATTTT. It encodes CASRDRGKTSTDTQYF.

The chain uses TRBV7-6 and TRBJ2-1, with D perhaps given as TRBD1 or TRBD2 (5 bases each). V was clipped by 1 base and J by 4 bases, with 17 bases between them. The CDR3 length is 17 residues. Germline values: CDR1 SGHVS, CDR2 FNYEAQ. As DNA, the CDR3 is TGTGCCAGCAGCTTAGGAGGTAGTCAGTGGGGGTACAATGAGCAGTTCTTC. Its protein product is CASSLGGSQWGYNEQFF.

This clonotype has ten or more counts. The chain combines TRBV12-3 or TRBV12-4 with TRBJ2-3; D not certain. The CDR3 length is 14 residues. Trimming removed 6 bases at V and 5 bases at J, with 15 bases between. The CDR3 sequence: CASSPPSRQDTQYF. In DNA, the CDR3 is TGTGCCAGCAGCCCACCTTCGCGTCAAGATACGCAGTATTTT.

The V gene is TRBV19, the J gene TRBJ2-2; D perhaps matches TRBD1 (5 bases). V shed 3 bases and J shed 3 bases, with 8 bases lying between them. This CDR3 is 14 amino acids long. Germline V gene data show CDR1 as LNHDA and CDR2 as SQIVND (reference sequence). As DNA, the CDR3 is TGTGCCAGTAGTATTCAGGGCTACACCGGGGAGCTGTTTTTT. This encodes CASSIQGYTGELFF.

The chain uses TRBV20-1 and TRBJ1-2, with 7 bases matching TRBD1. Germline loops: CDR1 DFQATT, CDR2 SNEGSKA (reference sequence). The V gene end was trimmed by 2 bases and the J gene end by 6 bases; junction bases not matched to a gene: 0. The CDR3 loop spans 11 amino acids. The CDR3 is CSARQGDGYTF. The CDR3 nucleotides are TGCAGTGCTAGACAGGGGGATGGCTACACCTTC.

This clonotype has only a few counts. The rearrangement links TRBV19 to TRBJ2-1; no reliable D call. Looked up from germline, CDR1 is LNHDA and CDR2 is SQIVND (reference sequence). The CDR3 is 13 residues long. The germline V and J ends were trimmed by 3 bases and 3 bases, with 6 bases remaining between them. CDR3 DNA sequence: TGTGCCAGTAGTATTATAGTCTACAATGAGCAGTTCTTC. The encoded protein is CASSIIVYNEQFF. Drawing the rest from reference TRBV19 and TRBJ2-1, the complete variable domain is DGGITQSPKYLFRKEGQNVTLSCEQNLNHDAMYWYRQDPGQGLRLIYYSQIVNDFQKGDIAEGYSVSREKKESFPLTVTSAQKNPTAFYLCASSIIVYNEQFFGPGTRLTVL.

The chain uses TRBV7-6 and TRBJ2-7; the match to TRBD2 covers 8 bases. Germline loops: CDR1 SGHVS, CDR2 FNYEAQ. This CDR3 has 15 amino acids. Trimming took 5 bases from V and 3 from J; bases not matched to a gene: 9. CDR3 in DNA: TGTGCCAGCAGCCTGGGACTAGATTTAGACTACGAGCAGTACGTC. Encoded protein: CASSLGLDLDYEQYV.

This clonotype was seen more than once but under ten times. The CDR3 spells CASRGQGLYGYTF. In nucleotides, the CDR3 is TGTGCCAGCAGGGGACAGGGCCTCTATGGCTACACCTTC. V gene TRBV6-2 or TRBV6-3 combines with J gene TRBJ1-2; 9 nucleotides match TRBD1. This CDR3 has 13 amino acids. J was trimmed by 4 bases and V by 6 bases; bases with no gene match: 3. Germline CDR1 MNHEY, CDR2 SVGEGT.

The V call is TRBV6-1, the J call TRBJ2-2, with D unclear. This CDR3 is 15 amino acids long. Between the trimmed V and J ends, which lost 4 bases and 5 bases, there was a span of 14 bases. Germline values: CDR1 MNHNS, CDR2 SASEGT. This CDR3 reads CASSGLGAKTGELFF. The DNA for the CDR3 is TGTGCCAGCAGTGGGCTAGGAGCCAAGACCGGGGAGCTGTTTTTT.

This clonotype was recorded a few times. This chain connects TRBV6-5 to TRBJ1-4, with D perhaps TRBD1 (6 bases). Germline CDR1 and CDR2: MNHEY and SVGAGI. The CDR3 consists of 17 residues. V was shortened by 4 bases and J by 4 bases, with 19 bases between the two germline ends. The CDR3 protein is CASSWGHPGRINEKLFF. In nucleotides, the CDR3 is TGTGCCAGCAGTTGGGGACATCCCGGAAGAATTAATGAAAAACTGTTTTTT.

This clonotype has more than one count but fewer than ten. The V and J genes are TRBV7-9 and TRBJ2-4; TRBD1 or TRBD2 may be the D gene (6 bases each). The V gene's germline CDR1 is SEHNR and CDR2 FQNEAQ (reference sequence). V gave up 5 bases and J gave up 0 bases, with 11 bases separating them. The CDR3 runs to 15 residues. CDR3 amino acids: CASSPGGGAKNIQYF. CDR3 nucleotides: TGTGCCAGCAGCCCCGGAGGGGGAGCCAAAAACATTCAGTACTTC.

This clonotype was counted many times. The chain recombines TRBV7-2 with TRBJ2-7; D is unresolved. Trimming pared 0 bases from V and 2 bases from J, leaving 11 bases between. This CDR3 is built from 15 residues. Germline assignment: CDR1 SGHTA and CDR2 FQGNSA. In DNA, the CDR3 is TGTGCCAGCAGCTTAGCTTCCGGAATAACCTACGAGCAGTACTTC. This encodes CASSLASGITYEQYF.

The chain joins TRBV6-5 to TRBJ1-1; D call uncertain. Between the trimmed V and J ends, which lost 6 bases and 8 bases, there was a span of 22 bases. CDR1 MNHEY and CDR2 SVGAGI come from the germline V gene. The CDR3 is 15 amino acids. The CDR3 bases are TGTGCCAGCAGCGCGGTTCGGTACGGAAAAGAAGAAGCTTTCTTT. It codes for CASSAVRYGKEEAFF.

The sample holds a few counts of this clonotype. The V gene is TRBV6-5, the J gene TRBJ2-3; tentative D call: TRBD2 (5 bases). Germline assignment: CDR1 MNHEY and CDR2 SVGAGI. V lost 2 bases, J lost 0 bases, and 6 bases lay in between. CDR3 length: 14 residues. CDR3 in DNA: TGTGCCAGCAGTTACGAGGGAAGCACAGATACGCAGTATTTT. This gives the protein CASSYEGSTDTQYF.

This clonotype occurred a few times. This chain uses TRBV6-6 with TRBJ2-7; a possible D gene is TRBD1 (6 bases). The germline V gene encodes CDR1 MNHNY and CDR2 SVGAGI (reference sequence). This CDR3 contains 14 residues. Trimming cost V 0 bases and J 2 bases, with 8 bases left between them. The CDR3 coding sequence is TGTGCCAGCAGTTACTCACCAGGGGCCTACGAGCAGTACTTC. Translating it yields CASSYSPGAYEQYF.

This clonotype appeared a few times. The J gene is TRBJ2-1, the V gene TRBV27; D gene uncertain. The V and J ends lost 6 bases and 0 bases respectively, with 15 bases between them. Germline V gene sequence: CDR1 MNHEY, CDR2 SMNVEV (reference sequence). The CDR3 loop spans 16 amino acids. Here the CDR3 reads CASRPLTESSYNEQFF. As DNA, the CDR3 is TGTGCCAGCAGACCCCTGACCGAGAGCTCCTACAATGAGCAGTTCTTC.

This clonotype has a handful of counts. The gene calls are TRBV10-3 and TRBJ2-2; no reliable D call. Germline V lookup: CDR1 ENHRY, CDR2 SYGVKD. The V gene lost 6 bases and the J gene lost 1 base, with 12 bases spanning the gap. CDR3 length: 15 amino acids. CDR3 in amino acids: CAIRLDRWNTGELFF. The CDR3 DNA follows: TGTGCCATCAGACTGGACCGTTGGAACACCGGGGAGCTGTTTTTT.